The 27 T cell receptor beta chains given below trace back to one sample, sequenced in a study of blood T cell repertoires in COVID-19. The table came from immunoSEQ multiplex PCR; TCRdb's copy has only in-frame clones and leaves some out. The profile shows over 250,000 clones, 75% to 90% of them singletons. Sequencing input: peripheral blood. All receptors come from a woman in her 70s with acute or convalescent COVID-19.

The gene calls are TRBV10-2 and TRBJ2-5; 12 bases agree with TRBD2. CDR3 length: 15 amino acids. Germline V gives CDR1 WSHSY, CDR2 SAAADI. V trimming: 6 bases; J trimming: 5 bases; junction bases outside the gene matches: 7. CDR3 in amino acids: CASSQLAGGPETQYF. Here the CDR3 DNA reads TGCGCCAGCAGCCAGCTAGCGGGGGGGCCGGAGACCCAGTACTTC.

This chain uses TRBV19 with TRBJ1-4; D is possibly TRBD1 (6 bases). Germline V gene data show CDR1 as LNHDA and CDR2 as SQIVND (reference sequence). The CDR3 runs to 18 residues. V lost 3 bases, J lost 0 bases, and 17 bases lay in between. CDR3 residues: CASSIGSGGSATNEKLFF. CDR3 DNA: TGTGCCAGTAGTATTGGTTCGGGGGGCTCGGCAACTAATGAAAAACTGTTTTTT. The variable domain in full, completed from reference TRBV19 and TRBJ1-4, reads DGGITQSPKYLFRKEGQNVTLSCEQNLNHDAMYWYRQDPGQGLRLIYYSQIVNDFQKGDIAEGYSVSREKKESFPLTVTSAQKNPTAFYLCASSIGSGGSATNEKLFFGSGTQLSVL.

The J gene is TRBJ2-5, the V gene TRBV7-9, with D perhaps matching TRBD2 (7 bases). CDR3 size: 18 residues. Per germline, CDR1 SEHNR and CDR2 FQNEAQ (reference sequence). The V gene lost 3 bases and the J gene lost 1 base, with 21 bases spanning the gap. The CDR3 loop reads CASSFPEKGGHGQETQYF. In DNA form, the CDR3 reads TGTGCCAGCAGCTTTCCCGAGAAGGGGGGGCATGGCCAAGAGACCCAGTACTTC.

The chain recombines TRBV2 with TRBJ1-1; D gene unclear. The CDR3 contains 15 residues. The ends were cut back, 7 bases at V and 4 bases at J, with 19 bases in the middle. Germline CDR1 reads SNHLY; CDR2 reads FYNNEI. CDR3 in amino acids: CASKVGGIAGTEAFF. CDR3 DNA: TGTGCCAGCAAGGTCGGTGGGATAGCGGGCACTGAAGCTTTCTTT.

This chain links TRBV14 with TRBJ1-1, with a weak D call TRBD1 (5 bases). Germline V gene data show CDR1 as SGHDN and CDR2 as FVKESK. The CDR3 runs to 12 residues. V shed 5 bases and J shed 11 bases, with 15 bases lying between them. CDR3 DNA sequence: TGTGCCAGCAGCGTCGGGGGGGGTCGGGCTTTCTTT. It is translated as CASSVGGGRAFF.

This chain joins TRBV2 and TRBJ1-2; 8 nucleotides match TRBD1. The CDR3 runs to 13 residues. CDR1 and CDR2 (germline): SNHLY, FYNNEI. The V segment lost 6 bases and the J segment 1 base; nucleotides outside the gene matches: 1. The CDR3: CASRDRVNYGYTF. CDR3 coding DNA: TGTGCCAGCAGGGACAGGGTTAACTATGGCTACACCTTC.

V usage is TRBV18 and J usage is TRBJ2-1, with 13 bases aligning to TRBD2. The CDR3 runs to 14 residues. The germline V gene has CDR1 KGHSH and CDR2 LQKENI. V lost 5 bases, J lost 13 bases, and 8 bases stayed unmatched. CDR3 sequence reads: CASSVTSGGPFQFF. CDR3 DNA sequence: TGTGCCAGCTCAGTGACTAGCGGGGGGCCCTTTCAGTTCTTC.

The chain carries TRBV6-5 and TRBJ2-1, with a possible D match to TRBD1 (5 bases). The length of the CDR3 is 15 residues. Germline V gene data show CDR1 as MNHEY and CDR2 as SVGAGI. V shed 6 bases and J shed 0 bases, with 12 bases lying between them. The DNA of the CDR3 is TGTGCCAGCAGCATGGAAGGGGTCTCCTACAATGAGCAGTTCTTC. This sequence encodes CASSMEGVSYNEQFF.

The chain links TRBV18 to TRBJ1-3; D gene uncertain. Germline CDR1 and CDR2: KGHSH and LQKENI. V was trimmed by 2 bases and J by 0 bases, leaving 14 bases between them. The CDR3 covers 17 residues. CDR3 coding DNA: TGTGCCAGCTCACCATATCCGGCAGGCGTCTCTGGAAACACCATATATTTT. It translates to CASSPYPAGVSGNTIYF. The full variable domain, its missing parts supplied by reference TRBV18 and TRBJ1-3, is NAGVMQNPRHLVRRRGQEARLRCSPMKGHSHVYWYRQLPEEGLKFMVYLQKENIIDESGMPKERFSAEFPKEGPSILRIQQVVRGDSAAYFCASSPYPAGVSGNTIYFGEGSWLTVV.

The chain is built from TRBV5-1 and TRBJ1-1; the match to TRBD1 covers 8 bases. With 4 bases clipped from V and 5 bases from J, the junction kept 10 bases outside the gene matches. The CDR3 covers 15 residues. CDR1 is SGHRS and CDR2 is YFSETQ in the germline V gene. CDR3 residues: CASSLSSGQATEAFF. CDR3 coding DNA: TGCGCCAGCAGCCTATCCTCGGGACAGGCTACTGAAGCTTTCTTT.

CDR3 protein: CASSPTDYNTEAFF. In DNA form, the CDR3 reads TGTGCCAGCAGCCCGACAGATTATAACACTGAAGCTTTCTTT. V gene TRBV11-2 combines with J gene TRBJ1-1; D may be TRBD1 (5 bases). CDR1 and CDR2 from the germline V gene are SGHAT and FQNNGV. The CDR3 is 14 amino acids. The V and J ends lost 5 bases and 2 bases respectively, with 12 bases between them.

CDR3 in DNA: TGTGCCAGCGGACAGGGCAGAACTGAAGCTTTCTTT. Translation gives CASGQGRTEAFF. J is TRBJ1-1 and V is TRBV27; TRBD1 aligns across 8 bases. CDR3 length equals 12 residues. Germline V lookup: CDR1 MNHEY, CDR2 SMNVEV (reference sequence). V lost 8 bases to trimming and J lost 5 bases; unmatched junction nucleotides: 4.

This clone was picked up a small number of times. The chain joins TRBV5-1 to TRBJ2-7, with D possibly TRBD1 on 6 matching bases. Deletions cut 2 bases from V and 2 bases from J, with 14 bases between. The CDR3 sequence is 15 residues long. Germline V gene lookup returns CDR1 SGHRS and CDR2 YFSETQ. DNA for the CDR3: TGCGCCAGCAGCTTCGCAGGGGACGGGACCTACGAGCAGTACTTC. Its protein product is CASSFAGDGTYEQYF.

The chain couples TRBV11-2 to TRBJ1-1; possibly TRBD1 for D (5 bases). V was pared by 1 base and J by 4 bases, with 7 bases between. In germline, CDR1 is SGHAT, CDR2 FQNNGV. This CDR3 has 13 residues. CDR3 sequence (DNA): TGTGCCAGCAGCTTAGTGGGGGGCACTGAAGCTTTCTTT. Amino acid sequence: CASSLVGGTEAFF.

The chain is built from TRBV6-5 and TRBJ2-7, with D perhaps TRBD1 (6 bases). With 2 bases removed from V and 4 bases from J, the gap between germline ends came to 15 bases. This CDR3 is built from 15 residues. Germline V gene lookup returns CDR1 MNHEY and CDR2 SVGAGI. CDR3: CASSYQSSRGYEQYF. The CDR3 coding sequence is TGTGCCAGCAGTTACCAATCGTCCAGGGGATACGAGCAGTACTTC.

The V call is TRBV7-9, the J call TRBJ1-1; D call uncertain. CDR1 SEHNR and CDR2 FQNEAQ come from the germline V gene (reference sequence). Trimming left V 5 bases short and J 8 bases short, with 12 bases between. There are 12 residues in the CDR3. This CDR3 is CASSVRFPEAFF. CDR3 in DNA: TGTGCCAGCAGCGTCAGGTTCCCCGAAGCTTTCTTT.

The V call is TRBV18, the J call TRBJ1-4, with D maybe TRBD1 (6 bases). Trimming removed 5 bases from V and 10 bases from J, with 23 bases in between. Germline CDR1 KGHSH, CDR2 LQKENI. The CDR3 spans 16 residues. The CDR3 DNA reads TGTGCCAGCTCAAAATTACGGGACACCTTTTCGGGAAAACTGTTTTTT. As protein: CASSKLRDTFSGKLFF.

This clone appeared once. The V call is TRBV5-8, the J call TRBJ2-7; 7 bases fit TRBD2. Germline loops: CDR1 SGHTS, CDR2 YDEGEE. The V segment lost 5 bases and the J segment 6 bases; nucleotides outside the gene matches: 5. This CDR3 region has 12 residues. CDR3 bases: TGTGCCAGCAGGCTTCCGGGGGGCGAGCAGTACTTC. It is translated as CASRLPGGEQYF.

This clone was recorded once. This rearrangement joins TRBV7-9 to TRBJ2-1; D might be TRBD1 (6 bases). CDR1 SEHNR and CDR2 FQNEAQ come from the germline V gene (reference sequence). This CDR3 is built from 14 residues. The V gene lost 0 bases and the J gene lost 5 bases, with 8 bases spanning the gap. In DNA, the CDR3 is TGTGCCAGCAGCTTAGCGGGGGCCCACAATGAGCAGTTCTTC. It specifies CASSLAGAHNEQFF.

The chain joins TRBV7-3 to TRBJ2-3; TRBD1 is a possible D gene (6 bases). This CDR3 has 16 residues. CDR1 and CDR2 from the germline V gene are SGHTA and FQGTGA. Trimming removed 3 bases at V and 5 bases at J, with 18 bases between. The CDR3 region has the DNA TGTGCCAGCAGCTTGTCCGGGACCAGGGGATTAGATACGCAGTATTTT. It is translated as CASSLSGTRGLDTQYF.

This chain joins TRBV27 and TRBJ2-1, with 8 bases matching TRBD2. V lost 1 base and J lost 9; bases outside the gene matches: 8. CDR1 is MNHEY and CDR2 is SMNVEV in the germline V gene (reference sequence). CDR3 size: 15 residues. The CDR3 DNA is TGTGCCAGCAGTTTATTTCCGGGGGGGCCGCTTGAGCAGTTCTTC. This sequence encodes CASSLFPGGPLEQFF.

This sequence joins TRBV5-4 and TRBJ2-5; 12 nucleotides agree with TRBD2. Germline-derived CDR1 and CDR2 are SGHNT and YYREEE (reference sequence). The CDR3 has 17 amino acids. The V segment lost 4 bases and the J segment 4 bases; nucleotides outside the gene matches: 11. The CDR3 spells CASSRASSGGAPETQYF. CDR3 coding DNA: TGTGCCAGCAGCCGCGCCTCTAGCGGGGGGGCCCCAGAGACCCAGTACTTC.

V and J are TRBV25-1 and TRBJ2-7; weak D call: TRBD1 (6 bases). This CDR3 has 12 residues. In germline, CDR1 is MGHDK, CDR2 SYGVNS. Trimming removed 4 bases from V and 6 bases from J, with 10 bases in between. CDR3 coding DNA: TGTGCCAGCAGTGTACAGGGCCGCGAGCAGTACTTC. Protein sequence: CASSVQGREQYF.

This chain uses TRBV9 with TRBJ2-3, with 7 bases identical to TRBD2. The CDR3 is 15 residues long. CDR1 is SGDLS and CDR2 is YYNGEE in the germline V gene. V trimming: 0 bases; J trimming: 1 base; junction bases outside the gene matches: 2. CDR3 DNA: TGTGCCAGCAGCGTAGCGAGCGGGGGCACAGATACGCAGTATTTT. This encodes CASSVASGGTDTQYF.

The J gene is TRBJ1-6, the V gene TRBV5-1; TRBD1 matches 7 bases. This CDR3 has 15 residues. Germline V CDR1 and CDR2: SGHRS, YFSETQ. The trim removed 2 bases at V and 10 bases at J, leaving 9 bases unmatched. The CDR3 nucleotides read TGCGCCAGCAGCTTTGGAGGGGGCGAGGGATCACCCCTCCACTTT. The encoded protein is CASSFGGGEGSPLHF.

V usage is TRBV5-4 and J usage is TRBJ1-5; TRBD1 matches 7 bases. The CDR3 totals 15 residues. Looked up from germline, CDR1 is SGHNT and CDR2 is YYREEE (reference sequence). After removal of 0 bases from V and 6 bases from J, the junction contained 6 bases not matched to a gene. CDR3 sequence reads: CASSLGGGVFQPQHF. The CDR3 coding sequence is TGTGCCAGCAGCTTGGGAGGGGGCGTCTTTCAGCCCCAGCATTTT.

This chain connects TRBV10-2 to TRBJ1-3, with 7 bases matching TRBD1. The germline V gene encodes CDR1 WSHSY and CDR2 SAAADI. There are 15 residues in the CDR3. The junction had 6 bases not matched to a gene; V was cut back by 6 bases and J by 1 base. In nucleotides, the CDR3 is TGCGCCAGCAGCCTACAGGGGTATTCTGGAAACACCATATATTTT. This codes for CASSLQGYSGNTIYF.